The rows below give T cell receptor beta chains drawn from one sample of a study of T cell repertoires in aging, cancer and after chemotherapy. TCRdb reanalysed the multiplex PCR reads using MiXCR and keeps one entry per CDR3 protein. The data show around 6,000 distinct CDR3 sequences, roughly 35% seen once. The sample consisted of blood. The receptors come from a human donor in good health. CDR3s include the opening cysteine and the closing phenylalanine or tryptophan.

CASSFGPNEQYF,TRBV12-3/TRBV12-4
CASSPLGSAGTFGSPLHF,TRBV18
CASSPGQGGQETQYF,TRBV12-3/TRBV12-4
CASSRTGGTDTQYF,TRBV6-4
CASSSGTSGGRGYNEQFF,TRBV12-3/TRBV12-4
CASRVTGNMKGTEAFF,TRBV19
CASSFGFTQYF,TRBV11-1
CASTSMGGGSKGEQYF,TRBV6-6
CSARDALATKAYEQYF,TRBV20-1
CAISESKQGESGYTF,TRBV10-1
CASSSRLSGAEAFF,TRBV5-6
CASSVSGGVSYEQYF,TRBV7-2
CASSLDPYSTEAFF,TRBV7-9
CASTDTNYGYTF,TRBV6-2/TRBV6-3
CASSWGLLGEEQYF,TRBV5-5
CSVAQDTIYF,TRBV29-1
CASSGPATGNTEAFF,TRBV13
CASSLTVAGGLYEQFF,TRBV7-9
CASSPVPGQQSNYGYTF,TRBV18
CASSSDRDRGLYEQYF,TRBV12-3/TRBV12-4
CASSYNRPGANVLTF,TRBV6-5
CASSPPAGAGGNTIYF,TRBV18
CASSPGRLSGYTF,TRBV18
CAAGLGTSITGELFF,TRBV6-5
CSAYSPGQGALSTDTQYF,TRBV29-1
CASSDPRGHEETQYF,TRBV19
CATSRDRGGSPLHF,TRBV15
CSVPGVGRFF,TRBV29-1
CASRGSSGSRYEQYF,TRBV12-3/TRBV12-4
CASSTGLAGAGELFF,TRBV6-6
CASSLDDRTTLHF,TRBV5-6